Below, 19 T cell receptor beta chains from the same sample are listed, as sequenced in a study of breast tumors, draining lymph nodes, adjacent tissues. TCRdb used MiXCR to reprocess the multiplex PCR reads, holding one entry per CDR3 protein. The data hold around 100,000 distinct CDR3 sequences, with about 20% observed a single time. Samples came from axillary lymph nodes draining the breast cancer. Sequenced input: axillary lymph node tissue. Receptors originate from a female donor with breast cancer. Some clones in this sample may be carry-over from other donors' samples.

Points on this clonotype: A much larger clone sits a single nucleotide away, making a read error possible. The chain recombines TRBV3-1 with TRBJ2-7, with unresolved D. CDR1 and CDR2 from the germline V gene are LGHDT and YNNKEL (reference sequence). The CDR3 extends over 14 amino acids. The DNA of the CDR3 is TGTACCAGCAGCCAAGCTATCTGGCTCGACGAGCAGTACTTC. Protein sequence: CTSSQAIWLDEQYF.

The table lists this clonotype with many counts. The CDR3 region is CASSQEGGSGPSYEQYF. The CDR3 bases are TGTGCCAGCAGCCAAGAAGGGGGGTCAGGGCCCTCCTACGAGCAGTACTTC. The chain is built from TRBV3-1 and TRBJ2-7, with D tentatively TRBD1 or TRBD2 (6 bases each). From germline, CDR1 is LGHDT and CDR2 YNNKEL (reference sequence). V was trimmed by 0 bases and J by 0 bases, leaving 15 bases between them. The CDR3 contains 17 residues.

This clonotype has a count of ten or more. The CDR3 nucleotides are TGTGCCAGCAGCTTACTTGGACAGGGGGCCAAGTACGAGCAGTACTTC. Translation gives CASSLLGQGAKYEQYF. V is TRBV5-6 and J is TRBJ2-7; 11 bases are shared with TRBD1. CDR1 is SGHDT, CDR2 YYEEEE, per germline. Germline trimming cut 2 bases from V and 4 bases from J; bases unmatched to any gene: 8. The CDR3 length is 16 residues. The complete variable domain, with remaining parts taken from reference TRBV5-6 and TRBJ2-7, reads DAGVTQSPTHLIKTRGQQVTLRCSPKSGHDTVSWYQQALGQGPQFIFQYYEEEERQRGNFPDRFSGHQFPNYSSELNVNALLLGDSALYLCASSLLGQGAKYEQYFGPGTRLTVT.

Of note for this clonotype: With a much larger clone just one base away, this may be a read error. The J gene is TRBJ2-2, the V gene TRBV20-1; possibly TRBD1 for D (6 bases). The V end lost 6 bases, the J end lost 4 bases, and 18 bases lay between the germline ends. CDR1 and CDR2 (germline): DFQATT, SNEGSKA (reference sequence). This CDR3 is built from 15 residues. The CDR3 is CSARTAGRGTGELFF. CDR3 bases: TGCAGTGCGAGGACGGCGGGCAGGGGCACCGGGGAGCTGTTTTTT.

In this sample, this clonotype turned up a few times. The chain couples TRBV5-8 to TRBJ2-2, with a possible D match to TRBD1 (5 bases). Trimming took off 0 bases at V and 1 base at J, with 16 bases between the two ends. The germline V gene has CDR1 SGHTS and CDR2 YDEGEE. The CDR3 spans 18 residues. The CDR3 loop reads CASSLDLGPTGNTGELFF. The DNA of the CDR3 is TGTGCCAGCAGCTTGGATCTGGGGCCCACTGGGAACACCGGGGAGCTGTTTTTT.

This clonotype appeared many times. The chain uses TRBV5-1 and TRBJ1-2; TRBD1 is a possible D gene (6 bases). Per the germline V gene, CDR1 is SGHRS and CDR2 is YFSETQ. The CDR3 spans 13 residues. Trimming removed 4 bases at V and 4 bases at J, with 11 bases between. CDR3 loop: CASSPRQAYGYTF. The DNA for the CDR3 is TGCGCCAGCAGCCCAAGACAGGCCTATGGCTACACCTTC.

This clonotype has at least ten counts. The rearrangement uses TRBV10-1 and TRBJ1-4, with 9 positions matching TRBD1. The germline gives CDR1 WNHNN, CDR2 SYGVQD (reference sequence). The CDR3 length is 17 residues. V dropped 3 bases and J dropped 0; count of bases not matched to a gene: 5. The CDR3 DNA is TGCGCCAGCAGTGAAGGACAGGGGAAGGCAACTAATGAAAAACTGTTTTTT. Translated: CASSEGQGKATNEKLFF.

This clonotype appeared many times. This rearrangement joins TRBV4-1 to TRBJ2-7; D could derive from TRBD1 or TRBD2 (5 bases each). The ends were cut back, 3 bases at V and 4 bases at J, with 22 bases in the middle. CDR3 length equals 17 residues. CDR1 and CDR2 (germline): MGHRA, YSYEKL. CDR3 amino acids: CASSHRGVKPPGYEQYF. The CDR3 nucleotides read TGCGCCAGCAGCCACCGAGGGGTGAAACCCCCCGGGTACGAGCAGTACTTC.

In the case of this clonotype: A much larger clone differs from this one at a single base, so this may be a read error. The chain recombines TRBV20-1 with TRBJ2-1; 10 bases line up with TRBD2. There are 16 residues in the CDR3. Germline V gene lookup returns CDR1 DFQATT and CDR2 SNEGSKA (reference sequence). CDR3 nucleotide sequence: TGCAGTGCTAGAATACTAGCGGGGAGCTCCTACAATGTGCAGTTCTTC. Its protein is CSARILAGSSYNVQFF.

This clonotype was seen a few times. The chain couples TRBV12-3 or TRBV12-4 to TRBJ1-3; 8 bases match TRBD1. The CDR3 runs to 15 residues. Germline trimming cut 4 bases from V and 0 bases from J; bases unmatched to any gene: 2. The CDR3 spells CASSSTGVSGNTIYF. For the CDR3, the DNA is TGTGCCAGCAGTTCGACAGGGGTCTCTGGAAACACCATATATTTT.

The chain joins TRBV28 to TRBJ2-3; D call uncertain. In germline, CDR1 is MDHEN, CDR2 SYDVKM. The CDR3 runs to 15 residues. Between the trimmed V and J ends, which lost 2 bases and 3 bases, there was a span of 12 bases. The CDR3 reads CASSLEPSGTDTQYF. CDR3 nucleotides: TGTGCCAGCAGTTTAGAGCCATCCGGGACAGATACGCAGTATTTT.

With regard to this clonotype: This may be a read error: a much more frequent sequence differs by one nucleotide. This chain uses TRBV18 with TRBJ2-3; tentatively, D is TRBD1 (5 bases). Trimming took off 9 bases at V and 4 bases at J, with 14 bases between the two ends. Germline lookup yields CDR1 KGHSH and CDR2 LQKENI. The CDR3 totals 13 residues. CDR3 region: CASPSTVSDTQYF. CDR3 nucleotide sequence: TGTGCCAGTCCATCGACAGTTTCAGATACGCAGTATTTT.

This clonotype showed up many times. The rearrangement links TRBV3-1 to TRBJ2-1; tentatively, D is TRBD2 (5 bases). Trimming took 1 base from V and 7 from J, leaving 8 bases between them. Germline CDR1 and CDR2: LGHDT and YNNKEL (reference sequence). The CDR3 extends over 13 amino acids. The CDR3 nucleotides are TGTGCCAGCAGCCAAGGAGGGCAGAATGAGCAGTTCTTC. Residues: CASSQGGQNEQFF.

The CDR3 coding sequence is TGTGCCAGCAGTGGGGCCAGGGGGAATACGAACACTGAAGCTTTCTTT. Translation gives CASSGARGNTNTEAFF. The rearrangement joins TRBV6-1 to TRBJ1-1, with TRBD1 identical over 7 bases. The CDR3 is made up of 16 amino acids. Germline lookup yields CDR1 MNHNS and CDR2 SASEGT. V was clipped by 4 bases and J by 1 base; unmatched bases: 9.

This clonotype has ten or more counts. The chain employs TRBV5-6 and TRBJ1-6, with D unresolved. V was shortened by 4 bases and J by 10 bases, with 9 bases between the two germline ends. Germline V CDR1 and CDR2: SGHDT, YYEEEE. This CDR3 contains 12 residues. CDR3 sequence: CASSPKGSPLHF. The CDR3, as DNA: TGTGCCAGCAGCCCGAAGGGATCACCCCTCCACTTT.

This clonotype was counted many times. The genes are TRBV5-8 and TRBJ2-5; D remains ambiguous. CDR1 is SGHTS and CDR2 is YDEGEE in the germline V gene. The CDR3 contains 14 residues. Trimming removed 3 bases at V and 4 bases at J, with 13 bases between. CDR3 sequence: CASSSIKQRETQYF. The CDR3 DNA reads as TGTGCCAGCAGCTCCATCAAACAGAGAGAGACCCAGTACTTC.

This clonotype was detected ten times or more. This sequence joins TRBV5-1 and TRBJ2-7; D not resolved. Between the trimmed V and J ends, which lost 4 bases and 2 bases, there was a span of 10 bases. Germline CDR1 reads SGHRS; CDR2 reads YFSETQ. The CDR3 totals 13 residues. CDR3 region: CASSGAETYEQYF. The DNA of the CDR3 is TGCGCCAGCAGCGGCGCAGAAACCTACGAGCAGTACTTC. The full variable domain, rest sourced from reference TRBV5-1 and TRBJ2-7, is KAGVTQTPRYLIKTRGQQVTLSCSPISGHRSVSWYQQTPGQGLQFLFEYFSETQRNKGNFPGRFSGRQFSNSRSEMNVSTLELGDSALYLCASSGAETYEQYFGPGTRLTVT.

This clonotype was seen many times. The gene calls are TRBV6-5 and TRBJ2-3, with 9 bases lining up with TRBD2. CDR1 and CDR2 from the germline V gene are MNHEY and SVGAGI. CDR3 length equals 16 residues. The J segment lost 0 bases and the V segment lost 5 bases, leaving 6 bases of the junction unmatched. As DNA, the CDR3 is TGTGCCAGCAGTGTGAGCGGGGGGCATAGCACAGATACGCAGTATTTT. The encoded protein is CASSVSGGHSTDTQYF.

This clonotype was detected many times. For the CDR3, the DNA is TGCGCCAGCAGCTTGGCCAATGGCTACGAGCAGTACTTC. It codes for CASSLANGYEQYF. This chain connects TRBV5-1 to TRBJ2-7; D not certain. This CDR3 region has 13 residues. From germline, CDR1 is SGHRS and CDR2 YFSETQ. Trimming cost V 0 bases and J 3 bases, with 7 bases left between them.